The 18 T cell receptor beta chains listed next were all sequenced from one sample in a study of Tregs in tolerant kidney transplant recipients. Sequencing used immunoSEQ multiplex PCR; TCRdb keeps in-frame clones, though not all of them. The sample includes 200,000 to 300,000 clones, 80% to 85% seen only once; the top ten take 0.5% to 0.65%. The sample comprised CD4+ T cells from blood. These receptors were taken from a human donor in good health.

This chain uses TRBV5-1 with TRBJ1-1, with 7 bases that match TRBD1. Germline V lookup: CDR1 SGHRS, CDR2 YFSETQ. CDR3 size: 14 residues. Trimming at V came to 0 bases and at J to 3 bases, leaving 2 bases not matched to a gene. The CDR3 here is CASSLEGADTEAFF. DNA for the CDR3: TGCGCCAGCAGCTTGGAGGGGGCTGACACTGAAGCTTTCTTT.

The chain is built from TRBV18 and TRBJ2-1, with 11 bases aligning to TRBD2. Trimming cost V 0 bases and J 4 bases; bases outside gene matches: 8. CDR3 length: 18 residues. Germline V lookup: CDR1 KGHSH, CDR2 LQKENI. As DNA, the CDR3 is TGTGCCAGCTCACCACCGCCTAGCGGGGGGCTAGCGTACAATGAGCAGTTCTTC. This codes for CASSPPPSGGLAYNEQFF.

J is TRBJ1-6 and V is TRBV11-1; TRBD1 matches at 8 bases. The CDR3 is 14 residues long. Trimming took 2 bases from V and 10 from J; bases not matched to a gene: 4. Germline CDR1 SGHAT, CDR2 FQDESV (reference sequence). CDR3 DNA: TGTGCCAGCAGCTTAACGGACAGGGACTCACCCCTCCACTTT. Translating gives CASSLTDRDSPLHF. The entire variable domain, with the rest obtained from reference TRBV11-1 and TRBJ1-6, is as follows: EAEVAQSPRYKITEKSQAVAFWCDPISGHATLYWYRQILGQGPELLVQFQDESVVDDSQLPKDRFSAERLKGVDSTLKIQPAELGDSAMYLCASSLTDRDSPLHFGNGTRLTVT.

This clone was counted once. The chain recombines TRBV15 with TRBJ2-5, with D perhaps matching TRBD2 (7 bases). Germline V lookup: CDR1 LNHNV, CDR2 YYDKDF (reference sequence). V lost 4 bases and J 4 bases, leaving 16 bases between the germline ends. The CDR3 sequence is 15 residues long. The CDR3 region is CATSISGGASETQYF. In nucleotides, the CDR3 is TGTGCCACCAGCATAAGTGGGGGGGCTTCAGAGACCCAGTACTTC.

The chain is built from TRBV6-6 and TRBJ2-3, with unresolved D. Germline-derived CDR1 and CDR2 are MNHNY and SVGAGI (reference sequence). This CDR3 has 14 residues. Trimming took 2 bases from V and 3 from J, leaving 9 bases between them. The CDR3 nucleotides are TGTGCCAGCAGTTACGGCCAGGCGACAGATACGCAGTATTTT. It yields the protein CASSYGQATDTQYF.

This chain links TRBV29-1 with TRBJ2-7; D uncertain. Germline lookup yields CDR1 SQVTM and CDR2 ANQGSEA. V lost 4 bases and J lost 0, with 19 bases in between. The CDR3 extends over 16 amino acids. CDR3 in DNA: TGCAGCGTTGCTACAACATCACGGTCCGCCTCCTACGAGCAGTACTTC. The encoded protein is CSVATTSRSASYEQYF.

The chain combines TRBV5-1 with TRBJ1-1, with 7 bases aligning to TRBD1. Germline CDR1 SGHRS, CDR2 YFSETQ. The CDR3 totals 14 residues. V lost 6 bases and J lost 0; bases outside the gene matches: 5. The CDR3 DNA is TGCGCCAGCAAACTACAGGGGTTGAACACTGAAGCTTTCTTT. Protein product: CASKLQGLNTEAFF. Based on the CDR3 plus reference TRBV5-1 and TRBJ1-1, the full variable domain is KAGVTQTPRYLIKTRGQQVTLSCSPISGHRSVSWYQQTPGQGLQFLFEYFSETQRNKGNFPGRFSGRQFSNSRSEMNVSTLELGDSALYLCASKLQGLNTEAFFGQGTRLTVV.

V and J are TRBV18 and TRBJ2-4; D uncertain. This CDR3 comprises 15 residues. The V end lost 2 bases, the J end lost 0 bases, and 8 bases lay between the germline ends. Germline lookup yields CDR1 KGHSH and CDR2 LQKENI. CDR3 sequence reads: CASSPKDLAKNIQYF. CDR3 sequence (DNA): TGTGCCAGCTCACCAAAAGACCTAGCCAAAAACATTCAGTACTTC.

This chain uses TRBV5-1 with TRBJ2-3; TRBD1 aligns across 7 bases. V trimming: 4 bases; J trimming: 6 bases; junction bases outside the gene matches: 11. The CDR3 is made up of 15 amino acids. CDR1 and CDR2 (germline): SGHRS, YFSETQ. The DNA for the CDR3 is TGCGCCAGCAGCGAAATCAGGGGGATATATGATACGCAGTATTTT. It is translated as CASSEIRGIYDTQYF.

V is TRBV9 and J is TRBJ1-3; D is undetermined. From germline, CDR1 is SGDLS and CDR2 YYNGEE. The germline V and J ends were trimmed by 1 base and 4 bases, with 27 bases remaining between them. The CDR3 length is 20 residues. The DNA for the CDR3 is TGTGCCAGCAGCGTAAGTGAGCTAGGATTTTGGGGTGCTCGAGGAAACACCATATATTTT. Encoded protein: CASSVSELGFWGARGNTIYF.

This clone was observed once. V is TRBV6-6 and J is TRBJ2-7; D is unclear. CDR3 size: 12 residues. V was shortened by 8 bases and J by 0 bases, with 8 bases between the two germline ends. Germline CDR1 reads MNHNY; CDR2 reads SVGAGI (reference sequence). CDR3 protein: CASGVSSYEQYF. CDR3 nucleotide sequence: TGTGCCAGCGGGGTGAGCTCCTACGAGCAGTACTTC.

This chain joins TRBV9 and TRBJ1-1; D is unresolved. The CDR3 contains 17 residues. Germline V gene sequence: CDR1 SGDLS, CDR2 YYNGEE. V lost 0 bases, J lost 3 bases, and 18 bases lay in between. The CDR3 DNA reads as TGTGCCAGCAGCGTAGGACATGGCGGGCAGATGTACACTGAAGCTTTCTTT. It is translated as CASSVGHGGQMYTEAFF. Full variable domain (rest looked up from reference TRBV9 and TRBJ1-1): DSGVTQTPKHLITATGQRVTLRCSPRSGDLSVYWYQQSLDQGLQFLIQYYNGEERAKGNILERFSAQQFPDLHSELNLSSLELGDSALYFCASSVGHGGQMYTEAFFGQGTRLTVV.

This clone occurred once. This chain connects TRBV5-1 to TRBJ1-1, with TRBD1 matching 8 bases. The CDR3 runs to 15 residues. J was trimmed by 4 bases and V by 4 bases; bases with no gene match: 9. Germline V gives CDR1 SGHRS, CDR2 YFSETQ. CDR3 loop: CASSPRGQRGTEAFF. In nucleotides, the CDR3 is TGCGCCAGCAGCCCCAGGGGGCAGAGAGGCACTGAAGCTTTCTTT.

This chain connects TRBV5-4 to TRBJ2-3, with 7 bases matching TRBD1. V lost 2 bases to trimming and J lost 0 bases; unmatched junction nucleotides: 6. Germline V gene sequence: CDR1 SGHNT, CDR2 YYREEE (reference sequence). The CDR3 contains 16 residues. The DNA of the CDR3 is TGTGCCAGCAGCTTAAAAAGACAGGGAAGCACAGATACGCAGTATTTT. Protein: CASSLKRQGSTDTQYF.

The chain links TRBV6-5 to TRBJ1-2, with 7 positions matching TRBD1. The length of the CDR3 is 15 residues. Germline CDR1 is MNHEY and CDR2 is SVGAGI. With 2 bases clipped from V and 0 bases from J, the junction kept 3 bases outside the gene matches. The CDR3 DNA sequence: TGTGCCAGCAGTTACGACAGGGAATCTAACTATGGCTACACCTTC. Its protein is CASSYDRESNYGYTF.

This chain connects TRBV18 to TRBJ2-7; the match to TRBD2 covers 11 bases. V lost 4 bases, J lost 0 bases, and 5 bases stayed unmatched. Germline assignment: CDR1 KGHSH and CDR2 LQKENI. This CDR3 region has 16 residues. The CDR3 DNA follows: TGTGCCAGCTCACAGGGACTAGCGGAGATCTCCTACGAGCAGTACTTC. This codes for CASSQGLAEISYEQYF.

The rearrangement uses TRBV2 and TRBJ1-4; D ambiguous. Germline CDR1 SNHLY, CDR2 FYNNEI. V was pared by 1 base and J by 10 bases, with 16 bases between. There are 15 residues in the CDR3. The CDR3 nucleotides read TGTGCCAGCAGTGAAGAGGAAACAAGATCGGGAAAACTGTTTTTT. This gives the protein CASSEEETRSGKLFF.

The CDR3 coding sequence is TGTGCCAGCAGCTCCTTGGGCTCTAGATACGAGCAGTACTTC. This sequence encodes CASSSLGSRYEQYF. The V gene is TRBV5-4, the J gene TRBJ2-7; no clear D gene. From germline, CDR1 is SGHNT and CDR2 YYREEE (reference sequence). The CDR3 loop spans 14 amino acids. Between the trimmed V and J ends, which lost 3 bases and 4 bases, there was a span of 14 bases.